This T cell receptor (beta chain) emerged from a study of Graves' ophthalmopathy and Graves' hyperthyroidism. Findings and caveats of the study: The study's model predicted ophthalmopathy progression at about 68% sensitivity and 72% to 75% specificity.

This clonotype was recorded many times. Its antigen remains unknown. Reliance was placed on clinical symptoms, serum thyroxine, TRAb, thyroid ultrasound and orbital computed tomography for diagnosis. RNA served as the template for amplifying TCR beta CDR3 regions. The first-round RT-PCR employed HTBI primers together with the Qiagen OneStep RT-PCR kit. A multiplex PCR was then performed as the second round. TCRdb re-called the multiplex PCR reads through MiXCR, storing one row per CDR3 protein. The sample records roughly 480,000 distinct CDR3 sequences, roughly 14% being singletons. V dropped 2 bases and J dropped 0 bases, with 10 bases sitting between them. Germline values: CDR1 GTSNPN, CDR2 SVGIG (reference sequence). This CDR3 has 14 amino acids.

The sequence came from a woman in her thirties with Graves' ophthalmopathy. V is TRBV30 and J is TRBJ1-2; D gene unclear. The sample was blood. The CDR3, as DNA: TGTGCCTGGAGTACTGCCGGCTCTAACTATGGCTACACCTTC. Protein product: CAWSTAGSNYGYTF.